The 19 T cell receptor beta chains in this list originate from one sample, sequenced in a study of blood T cell repertoires in COVID-19. The assay was immunoSEQ multiplex PCR, and TCRdb's table has in-frame clones only and misses some. Found here are 120,000 to 150,000 clones, 65% to 85% of them singletons; the top ten hold approximately 12%. The sample comprised peripheral blood. Source of these receptors: a man in his sixties with active or convalescent COVID-19.

The chain is built from TRBV5-1 and TRBJ1-1, with 8 bases fitting TRBD1. The CDR3 extends over 14 amino acids. The germline V gene encodes CDR1 SGHRS and CDR2 YFSETQ. Trimming cost V 4 bases and J 3 bases; bases outside gene matches: 5. DNA for the CDR3: TGCGCCAGCAGCCAGACAGGGGCCGACACTGAAGCTTTCTTT. As protein: CASSQTGADTEAFF.

The rearrangement links TRBV4-2 to TRBJ2-2; D is possibly TRBD1 (6 bases). The length of the CDR3 is 13 residues. CDR1 and CDR2 from the germline V gene are LGHNA and YNFKEQ. The V and J ends lost 3 bases and 6 bases respectively, with 8 bases between them. CDR3 region: CASSQAGAGELFF. The CDR3 DNA sequence: TGTGCCAGCAGCCAGGCAGGGGCCGGGGAGCTGTTTTTT.

This clone was recorded a few times. The rearrangement uses TRBV3-1 (or the pseudogene TRBV3-2) and TRBJ2-1, with TRBD2 as a possible D gene (6 bases). Germline CDR1 is LGHDT and CDR2 is YNNKEL (reference sequence). This CDR3 contains 18 residues. Deletions cut 0 bases from V and 3 bases from J, with 18 bases between. This CDR3 reads CASSQDLAVTGVYNEQFF. Written as DNA, the CDR3 is TGTGCCAGCAGCCAAGATCTTGCCGTAACGGGAGTCTACAATGAGCAGTTCTTC.

V gene TRBV9 combines with J gene TRBJ2-7, with 8 bases fitting TRBD1. With V trimmed by 3 bases and J by 0 bases, 5 bases remained unmatched. CDR1 and CDR2 from the germline V gene are SGDLS and YYNGEE. There are 15 residues in the CDR3. The CDR3, as DNA: TGTGCCAGCAGCGCTGACAGGGGAGGCTCCTACGAGCAGTACTTC. It specifies CASSADRGGSYEQYF.

V usage is TRBV28 and J usage is TRBJ1-3; unclear D gene. CDR1 and CDR2 (germline): MDHEN, SYDVKM. The germline V and J ends were trimmed by 6 bases and 0 bases, with 18 bases remaining between them. This CDR3 is 17 amino acids long. Written as DNA, the CDR3 is TGTGCCAGCAGCTCCCAATGGCAGTTAAGCTCTGGAAACACCATATATTTT. This gives the protein CASSSQWQLSSGNTIYF.

This clone occurred once. The V call is TRBV9, the J call TRBJ2-1; TRBD2 matches 10 bases. V shed 2 bases, J shed 4 bases, and the junction held 3 bases outside the gene matches. Germline V gene lookup returns CDR1 SGDLS and CDR2 YYNGEE. This CDR3 has 15 amino acids. CDR3 DNA sequence: TGTGCCAGCAGCGTGGGGACTAGCGCGTACAATGAGCAGTTCTTC. It yields the protein CASSVGTSAYNEQFF.

This clone was seen once. The gene calls are TRBV19 and TRBJ2-3; D remains ambiguous. The CDR3 loop spans 13 amino acids. Per germline, CDR1 LNHDA and CDR2 SQIVND (reference sequence). V was clipped by 7 bases and J by 0 bases, with 8 bases between them. The CDR3 is CASKAASTDTQYF. The CDR3 coding sequence is TGTGCCAGTAAGGCGGCTAGCACAGATACGCAGTATTTT. Filled out from reference TRBV19 and TRBJ2-3, the complete variable domain reads DGGITQSPKYLFRKEGQNVTLSCEQNLNHDAMYWYRQDPGQGLRLIYYSQIVNDFQKGDIAEGYSVSREKKESFPLTVTSAQKNPTAFYLCASKAASTDTQYFGPGTRLTVL.

The chain combines TRBV25-1 with TRBJ1-3; 9 bases align to TRBD1. Germline V CDR1 and CDR2: MGHDK, SYGVNS. Trimming at V came to 6 bases and at J to 3 bases, leaving 6 bases not matched to a gene. The CDR3 contains 15 residues. DNA of the CDR3: TGTGCCAGCAGAGACACAGGGGGCCGTGGAAACACCATATATTTT. Translating gives CASRDTGGRGNTIYF.

This chain connects TRBV7-3 to TRBJ2-5; TRBD2 matches 10 bases. Trimming at V came to 5 bases and at J to 6 bases, leaving 12 bases not matched to a gene. The CDR3 is made up of 16 amino acids. Germline assignment: CDR1 SGHTA and CDR2 FQGTGA. For the CDR3, the DNA is TGTGCCAGCAGCCCCGGTGGCCTAGCGGGAGTACAGACCCAGTACTTC. This encodes CASSPGGLAGVQTQYF.

This rearrangement joins TRBV24-1 to TRBJ2-1; 11 bases are a match to TRBD2. The CDR3 has 16 amino acids. Germline CDR1 and CDR2: KGHDR and SFDVKD. V gave up 4 bases and J gave up 4 bases; unmatched junction bases: 5. DNA of the CDR3: TGTGCCACCAGTGACACCGGGACTAGCGGTTACAATGAGCAGTTCTTC. It translates to CATSDTGTSGYNEQFF.

The V gene is TRBV2, the J gene TRBJ2-3, with 10 bases that match TRBD1. Germline CDR1 and CDR2: SNHLY and FYNNEI. The CDR3 runs 13 residues. After removal of 5 bases from V and 10 bases from J, the junction contained 6 bases not matched to a gene. CDR3 in DNA: TGTGCCAGCAGTAGGACAGGGGGTTCAGCGCAGTATTTT. This encodes CASSRTGGSAQYF.

This clone was seen once. This chain uses TRBV7-9 with TRBJ2-3; D may be TRBD2 (5 bases). The CDR3 is 15 amino acids. The germline V gene encodes CDR1 SEHNR and CDR2 FQNEAQ (reference sequence). The germline V and J ends were trimmed by 1 base and 3 bases, with 11 bases remaining between them. The CDR3 sequence: CASSLDGQRTDTQYF. The CDR3 DNA reads as TGTGCCAGCAGCTTAGACGGTCAGCGGACAGATACGCAGTATTTT.

The chain has TRBV24-1 and TRBJ2-1; 11 nucleotides line up with TRBD2. The CDR3 is made up of 15 amino acids. The junction had 3 bases not matched to a gene; V was cut back by 2 bases and J by 7 bases. Germline V lookup: CDR1 KGHDR, CDR2 SFDVKD. CDR3 sequence (DNA): TGTGCCACCAGTGATTCGAGGACTAGCGGGAATGAGCAGTTCTTC. This sequence encodes CATSDSRTSGNEQFF.

This clone was recorded a few times. The genes are TRBV6-5 and TRBJ2-7; 9 bases are a match to TRBD2. Germline trimming cut 8 bases from V and 0 bases from J; bases unmatched to any gene: 8. The length of the CDR3 is 15 residues. The germline CDR1 and CDR2 sequences are MNHEY and SVGAGI. The DNA of the CDR3 is TGTGCCAGCCGCAAGCCTAGCGGGAACTCCTACGAGCAGTACTTC. Translation: CASRKPSGNSYEQYF.

This rearrangement joins TRBV6-5 to TRBJ2-5, with 9 nucleotides matching TRBD1. V shed 6 bases and J 5 bases; nucleotides not matched to a gene: 7. CDR1 and CDR2 from the germline V gene are MNHEY and SVGAGI. This CDR3 region has 14 residues. The CDR3 loop reads CASRTGTGIETQYF. CDR3 DNA: TGTGCCAGCAGGACCGGGACAGGGATTGAGACCCAGTACTTC.

As concerns this clone: The sample contains more than one DNA sequence encoding this CDR3. V gene TRBV19 combines with J gene TRBJ1-1; D not certain. Germline-derived CDR1 and CDR2 are LNHDA and SQIVND (reference sequence). The CDR3 consists of 13 residues. The V gene lost 4 bases and the J gene lost 4 bases, with 10 bases spanning the gap. The CDR3, as DNA: TGTGCCAGTAGTACCCGAGAGGGCACTGAAGCTTTCTTT. Its protein product is CASSTREGTEAFF.

This chain links TRBV15 with TRBJ2-5, with D unresolved. Germline V gene lookup returns CDR1 LNHNV and CDR2 YYDKDF (reference sequence). V shed 8 bases and J shed 3 bases, with 13 bases lying between them. The CDR3 loop spans 13 amino acids. The CDR3 here is CATHGTVKETQYF. The CDR3 DNA follows: TGTGCCACCCACGGAACAGTAAAAGAGACCCAGTACTTC.

This chain connects TRBV6-5 to TRBJ1-5, with a possible D match to TRBD1 (6 bases). The ends were cut back, 11 bases at V and 1 base at J, with 15 bases in the middle. There are 14 residues in the CDR3. Germline V gives CDR1 MNHEY, CDR2 SVGAGI. The chain's CDR3 is CAASTGYSNQPQHF. For the CDR3, the DNA is TGTGCCGCCAGTACAGGGTACAGCAATCAGCCCCAGCATTTT.

The CDR3 spells CASSLGGSYGYTF. For the CDR3, the DNA is TGTGCCAGCAGCCTAGGAGGGTCCTATGGCTACACCTTC. This sequence joins TRBV7-2 and TRBJ1-2; D not resolved. Germline V gene lookup returns CDR1 SGHTA and CDR2 FQGNSA. V dropped 5 bases and J dropped 4 bases, with 11 bases sitting between them. This CDR3 region has 13 residues. The full variable domain, with the rest looked up from reference TRBV7-2 and TRBJ1-2, is GAGVSQSPSNKVTEKGKDVELRCDPISGHTALYWYRQSLGQGLEFLIYFQGNSAPDKSGLPSDRFSAERTGGSVSTLTIQRTQQEDSAVYLCASSLGGSYGYTFGSGTRLTVV.